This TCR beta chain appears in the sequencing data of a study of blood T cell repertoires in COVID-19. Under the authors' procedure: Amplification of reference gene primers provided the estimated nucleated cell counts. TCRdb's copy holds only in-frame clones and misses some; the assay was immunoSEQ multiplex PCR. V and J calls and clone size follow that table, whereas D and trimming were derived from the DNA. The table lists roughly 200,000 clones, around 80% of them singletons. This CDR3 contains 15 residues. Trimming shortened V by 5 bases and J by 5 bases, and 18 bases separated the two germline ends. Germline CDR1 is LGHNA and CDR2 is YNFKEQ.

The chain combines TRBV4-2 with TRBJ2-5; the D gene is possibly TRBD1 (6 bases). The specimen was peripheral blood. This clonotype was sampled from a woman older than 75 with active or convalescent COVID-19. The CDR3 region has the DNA TGTGCCAGCAGCAGAGATACAGGGAGATGGGAGACCCAGTACTTC. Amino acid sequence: CASSRDTGRWETQYF.